These 28 T cell receptor beta chains share one sample of origin, sequenced in a study of blood T cell repertoires in COVID-19. TCRdb keeps only in-frame clones here, not all; method: immunoSEQ multiplex PCR. The table lists approximately 500,000 clones, approximately 89% of them singletons, with over 0.7% in the top ten. The sequenced sample was peripheral blood. The receptors were gathered from a man between 18 and 35 years old with COVID-19, enrolled during active disease.

The chain recombines TRBV7-9 with TRBJ2-7, with 10 positions matching TRBD2. The CDR3 consists of 15 residues. The germline V gene has CDR1 SEHNR and CDR2 FQNEAQ (reference sequence). With 6 bases clipped from V and 3 bases from J, the junction kept 8 bases outside the gene matches. The CDR3 spells CASSPIAGGRYEQYF. The CDR3 DNA reads TGTGCCAGCAGTCCTATAGCGGGGGGACGCTACGAGCAGTACTTC.

The chain uses TRBV6-5 and TRBJ2-2; no reliable D call. CDR3 size: 13 residues. CDR1 and CDR2 from the germline V gene are MNHEY and SVGAGI. V lost 10 bases and J lost 3, with 12 bases in between. The DNA of the CDR3 is TGTGCCACCCTACCTGGAGACACCGGGGAGCTGTTTTTT. Translation gives CATLPGDTGELFF.

The chain couples TRBV25-1 to TRBJ2-5; 9 nucleotides match TRBD1. The CDR3 is 16 amino acids. The V gene's germline CDR1 is MGHDK and CDR2 SYGVNS. The V segment lost 6 bases and the J segment 3 bases; nucleotides outside the gene matches: 11. Here the CDR3 reads CASSPLGGQGKETQYF. CDR3 nucleotides: TGTGCCAGCAGCCCCTTGGGCGGACAGGGGAAAGAGACCCAGTACTTC. Using reference TRBV25-1 and TRBJ2-5 for the parts outside the CDR3, the full variable domain is EADIYQTPRYLVIGTGKKITLECSQTMGHDKMYWYQQDPGMELHLIHYSYGVNSTEKGDLSSESTVSRIRTEHFPLTLESARPSHTSQYLCASSPLGGQGKETQYFGPGTRLLVL.

This clone came up once. The chain links TRBV5-1 to TRBJ2-3, with a possible D match to TRBD2 (5 bases). This CDR3 spans 14 amino acids. Germline CDR1 and CDR2: SGHRS and YFSETQ. Trimming took 4 bases from V and 0 from J, leaving 9 bases between them. The CDR3 DNA is TGCGCCAGCAGCGCGCGGGCTAGCACAGATACGCAGTATTTT. Translated, it gives CASSARASTDTQYF.

The V gene is TRBV3-1 (or the pseudogene TRBV3-2), the J gene TRBJ2-2, with D tentatively TRBD2 (7 bases). This CDR3 has 17 residues. V gave up 1 base and J gave up 5 bases, with 17 bases separating them. Germline V CDR1 and CDR2: LGHDT, YNNKEL (reference sequence). The DNA for the CDR3 is TGTGCCAGCAGCCAAGTTTCGCGGGGGCGGGGTACCGGGGAGCTGTTTTTT. It encodes CASSQVSRGRGTGELFF.

The chain is built from TRBV7-2 and TRBJ2-1; 9 nucleotides agree with TRBD2. Per germline, CDR1 SGHTA and CDR2 FQGNSA. This CDR3 spans 17 amino acids. Trimming removed 5 bases from V and 3 bases from J; junction bases left unmatched: 11. CDR3 loop: CASSPRGLAGFYNEQFF. In DNA, the CDR3 is TGTGCCAGCAGCCCGAGGGGGCTAGCGGGATTCTACAATGAGCAGTTCTTC.

A single count supports this clone. J is TRBJ1-5 and V is TRBV10-3; no clear D gene. This CDR3 has 14 amino acids. With 2 bases removed from V and 4 bases from J, the gap between germline ends came to 9 bases. Per the germline V gene, CDR1 is ENHRY and CDR2 is SYGVKD. The CDR3 loop is CAISEAQANQPQHF. The CDR3 DNA sequence: TGTGCCATCAGTGAGGCCCAGGCTAATCAGCCCCAGCATTTT.

The V gene is TRBV30, the J gene TRBJ2-1; no clear D gene. Germline CDR1 GTSNPN, CDR2 SVGIG (reference sequence). The CDR3 consists of 12 residues. Trimming cost V 3 bases and J 0 bases, with 3 bases left between them. The DNA of the CDR3 is TGTGCCTGGAGAGCCTCCTACAATGAGCAGTTCTTC. Residues: CAWRASYNEQFF.

On this clone itself: At the DNA level, this CDR3 is encoded by other sequences in the same sample as well. The rearrangement joins TRBV19 to TRBJ2-2; unclear D gene. With 4 bases removed from V and 4 bases from J, the gap between germline ends came to 4 bases. This CDR3 region has 12 residues. Germline V gene lookup returns CDR1 LNHDA and CDR2 SQIVND (reference sequence). The DNA of the CDR3 is TGTGCCAGTAGTAGAGGCACCGGGGAGCTGTTTTTT. The encoded protein is CASSRGTGELFF.

This chain joins TRBV7-9 and TRBJ2-7; D gene unclear. V shed 3 bases and J shed 2 bases, with 14 bases lying between them. The CDR3 length is 15 residues. The germline V gene encodes CDR1 SEHNR and CDR2 FQNEAQ (reference sequence). The CDR3 loop reads CASSLGAGLPYEQYF. In DNA form, the CDR3 reads TGTGCCAGCAGCTTGGGCGCAGGTCTACCCTACGAGCAGTACTTC.

This sequence joins TRBV7-3 and TRBJ2-3; 12 nucleotides line up with TRBD2. CDR1 is SGHTA, CDR2 FQGTGA, per germline. The V and J ends lost 3 bases and 4 bases, in that order; junction bases with no gene match: 8. The CDR3 runs 17 residues. In DNA form, the CDR3 reads TGTGCCAGCAGCTTGGCTAGCGGGAGGGCGGGCCCAGATACGCAGTATTTT. The encoded protein is CASSLASGRAGPDTQYF.

This chain connects TRBV11-2 to TRBJ2-5; 15 bases are shared with TRBD2. The CDR3 consists of 16 residues. V dropped 6 bases and J dropped 3; count of bases not matched to a gene: 5. Germline loops: CDR1 SGHAT, CDR2 FQNNGV. CDR3 protein: CASRGLAGGKKETQYF. Here the CDR3 DNA reads TGTGCCAGCAGAGGACTAGCGGGGGGGAAGAAAGAGACCCAGTACTTC.

The rearrangement joins TRBV27 to TRBJ2-3; D call uncertain. The V end lost 6 bases, the J end lost 0 bases, and 10 bases lay between the germline ends. Germline assignment: CDR1 MNHEY and CDR2 SMNVEV (reference sequence). This CDR3 has 14 amino acids. CDR3 region: CASRYSTSTDTQYF. As DNA, the CDR3 is TGTGCCAGCAGGTACAGTACTAGCACAGATACGCAGTATTTT.

The count of this clone is one. The chain joins TRBV11-3 to TRBJ2-7; D is uncertain. Germline lookup yields CDR1 SGHNT and CDR2 YENEEA. Trimming took 1 base from V and 5 from J, leaving 3 bases between them. The length of the CDR3 is 11 residues. The CDR3 DNA reads as TGTGCCAGCAGCTTAGGAGACGAGCAGTACTTC. This gives the protein CASSLGDEQYF.

This chain uses TRBV18 with TRBJ1-3, with TRBD1 matching over 7 bases. The J segment lost 8 bases and the V segment lost 6 bases, leaving 16 bases of the junction unmatched. Germline CDR1 and CDR2: KGHSH and LQKENI. CDR3 length: 16 residues. The CDR3 sequence: CASSPGTAGKGYTIYF. Here the CDR3 DNA reads TGTGCCAGCTCCCCCGGGACAGCCGGGAAGGGCTACACCATATATTTT.

V and J are TRBV21-1 and TRBJ2-4; the table's TRBD1 call for D was not verified on the DNA. TRBV21-1 is a known pseudogene. CDR3 length: 12 amino acids. The CDR3 DNA follows: TGTGCCCCCTCACGGAGACAGTCGTTTCAGTACTTC. Residues: CAPSRRQSFQYF.

This chain uses TRBV29-1 with TRBJ2-7; D remains unclear. Trimming took off 1 base at V and 3 bases at J, with 10 bases between the two ends. This CDR3 region has 13 residues. The germline gives CDR1 SQVTM, CDR2 ANQGSEA. The CDR3 nucleotides read TGCAGCGTTGAAGGGCAGACTGACTACGAGCAGTACTTC. This sequence encodes CSVEGQTDYEQYF.

The chain employs TRBV19 and TRBJ1-2; D uncertain. In germline, CDR1 is LNHDA, CDR2 SQIVND (reference sequence). The CDR3 length is 13 residues. The ends were cut back, 6 bases at V and 4 bases at J, with 12 bases in the middle. This CDR3 is CASRGQVVYGYTF. In nucleotides, the CDR3 is TGTGCCAGTAGGGGCCAGGTCGTCTATGGCTACACCTTC.

This chain links TRBV5-1 with TRBJ1-6; D remains ambiguous. CDR3 length: 12 amino acids. V was cut by 5 bases and J by 13 bases, with 13 bases left in between. The V gene's germline CDR1 is SGHRS and CDR2 YFSETQ. DNA for the CDR3: TGCGCCAGCAGTCGGGAGGGTGGGCCCCTCCACTTT. Amino acid sequence: CASSREGGPLHF.

The chain joins TRBV7-9 to TRBJ1-4; D gene unclear. V dropped 7 bases and J dropped 0 bases, with 15 bases sitting between them. Germline CDR1 reads SEHNR; CDR2 reads FQNEAQ (reference sequence). The CDR3 totals 16 residues. The CDR3 DNA sequence: TGTGCCAGCAACTCCCGGGGTGGTGCAACTAATGAAAAACTGTTTTTT. Its protein product is CASNSRGGATNEKLFF.

The chain employs TRBV6-5 and TRBJ1-6; D is unclear. The germline V gene has CDR1 MNHEY and CDR2 SVGAGI. This CDR3 comprises 16 residues. The V end lost 0 bases, the J end lost 8 bases, and 14 bases lay between the germline ends. CDR3 residues: CASSYSRLVADSPLHF. The DNA for the CDR3 is TGTGCCAGCAGTTACTCGAGGCTGGTAGCGGATTCACCCCTCCACTTT.

On this clone: The sample has other DNA sequences that encode this CDR3 too. The rearrangement links TRBV3-1 (or the pseudogene TRBV3-2) to TRBJ2-5; D gene uncertain. Per germline, CDR1 LGHDT and CDR2 YNNKEL (reference sequence). This CDR3 region has 12 residues. Trimming took 3 bases from V and 4 from J, leaving 6 bases between them. CDR3 sequence (DNA): TGTGCCAGCAGCCATCCCGGAGAGACCCAGTACTTC. Its protein is CASSHPGETQYF.

This clone was seen more than once but under ten times. The gene calls are TRBV19 and TRBJ1-6; D may be TRBD1 (5 bases). The CDR3 has 15 amino acids. The V and J ends lost 0 bases and 13 bases respectively, with 16 bases between them. CDR1 is LNHDA, CDR2 SQIVND, per germline (reference sequence). CDR3 DNA sequence: TGTGCCAGTAGTATAGAACAGAATTTCCAGGGTCCCCTCCACTTT. Residues: CASSIEQNFQGPLHF.

The V call is TRBV9, the J call TRBJ2-5; TRBD2 matches 12 bases. V was clipped by 3 bases and J by 3 bases; unmatched bases: 15. The length of the CDR3 is 19 residues. Germline V gives CDR1 SGDLS, CDR2 YYNGEE. DNA for the CDR3: TGTGCCAGCAGCGCGTCACTAGCGGGGGGCCCGGCTTTTAAAGAGACCCAGTACTTC. Amino acid sequence: CASSASLAGGPAFKETQYF.

The V gene is TRBV7-9, the J gene TRBJ2-1; TRBD2 might be the D (7 bases). V lost 5 bases to trimming and J lost 7 bases, with 21 bases between them. Germline CDR1 reads SEHNR; CDR2 reads FQNEAQ (reference sequence). CDR3 length equals 16 residues. The CDR3, as DNA: TGTGCCAGCAGCACCCGGGGGGCTGGGCGTGAGAATGAGCAGTTCTTC. This codes for CASSTRGAGRENEQFF.

This clone occurred a few times. V gene TRBV7-9 combines with J gene TRBJ2-2; D is unresolved. V gave up 7 bases and J gave up 2 bases, with 5 bases separating them. Per germline, CDR1 SEHNR and CDR2 FQNEAQ (reference sequence). The CDR3 is made up of 12 amino acids. The chain's CDR3 is CASTLNTGELFF. The CDR3 DNA is TGTGCCAGCACCCTAAACACCGGGGAGCTGTTTTTT.

The chain couples TRBV19 to TRBJ2-3, with D unresolved. The CDR3 contains 13 residues. Deletions cut 6 bases from V and 5 bases from J, with 12 bases between. CDR1 and CDR2 (germline): LNHDA, SQIVND (reference sequence). The CDR3 nucleotides read TGTGCCAGTAGCCTAAACCCGGGAGATACGCAGTATTTT. As protein: CASSLNPGDTQYF.

The V gene is TRBV21-1, the J gene TRBJ2-3; the table's D call, TRBD1, was not checked against the DNA. TRBV21-1 is an annotated pseudogene. The CDR3 length is 18 residues. The CDR3 region is CASSKARIPGSFTDTQYF. As DNA, the CDR3 is TGTGCCAGCAGCAAAGCTAGGATACCAGGGTCCTTTACCGATACGCAGTATTTT.